This T cell receptor beta chain comes out of a study of T-cell memory formation after mild COVID-19. Study overall: Largely, TCR clusters stayed within a single donor.

The CDR3 contains 15 residues. Germline trimming cut 5 bases from V and 1 base from J; bases unmatched to any gene: 6. Germline CDR1 reads MDHEN; CDR2 reads SYDVKM. TCRdb processed the 5' RACE reads anew with MiXCR; each CDR3 protein has one entry. The data show about 340,000 distinct CDR3 sequences, 20% to 25% seen once. This sequence was found in a man between 18 and 35 years old who had mild COVID-19 (a few samples of this study predate the infection). Cell type and time point are not known. The chain uses TRBV28 and TRBJ2-7, with TRBD1 matching over 9 bases. The sequenced sample was PBMCs or a T cell subset sorted from them (not recorded which). The CDR3 loop is CASSPPGQGSYEQYV. DNA for the CDR3: TGTGCCAGCAGTCCACCGGGACAGGGATCCTACGAGCAGTACGTC.